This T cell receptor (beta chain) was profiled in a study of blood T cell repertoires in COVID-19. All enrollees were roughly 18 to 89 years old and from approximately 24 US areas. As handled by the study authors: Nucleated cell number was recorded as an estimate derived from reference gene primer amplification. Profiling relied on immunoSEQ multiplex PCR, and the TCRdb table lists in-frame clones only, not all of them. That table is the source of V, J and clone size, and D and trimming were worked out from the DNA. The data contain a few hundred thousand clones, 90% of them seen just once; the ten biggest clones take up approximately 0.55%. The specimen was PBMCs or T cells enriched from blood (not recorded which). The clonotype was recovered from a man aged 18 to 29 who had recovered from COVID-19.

This CDR3 reads CASSIATGLANYGYTF. CDR3 sequence (DNA): TGTGCCAGTAGTATCGCGACAGGACTCGCTAACTATGGCTACACCTTC. The chain has TRBV19 and TRBJ1-2, with a possible D match to TRBD1 (6 bases). CDR1 and CDR2 (germline): LNHDA, SQIVND (reference sequence). This CDR3 is built from 16 residues. V was clipped by 3 bases and J by 0 bases, with 14 bases between them.